This paragraph reports one T cell receptor beta chain. The data stem from a study of shared clonotypes between healthy human individuals. The data were produced by immunoSEQ multiplex PCR, yet TCRdb's version contains in-frame clones alone and is incomplete. The table includes 2 million to 2.5 million clones, approximately 94% detected once. Cells designated naive CD8 were CD45RO-negative and were positively selected for CCR7, with terminally differentiated effector memory CD45RA+ cells excluded. Trimming cost V 10 bases and J 0 bases, with 16 bases left between them. The CDR3 loop spans 14 amino acids. Germline V gene lookup returns CDR1 MDHEN and CDR2 SYDVKM.

The sample consisted of naive CD8+ T cells sorted from blood. This TCR was recovered from a young man in good health. The rearrangement joins TRBV28 to TRBJ2-7; TRBD2 might be the D (5 bases). Written as DNA, the CDR3 is TGTGCCACCACGGGGTCTGGGAGCTCCTACGAGCAGTACTTC. Translated: CATTGSGSSYEQYF.